Listed here is a single T cell receptor beta chain. The data were taken from a study of post-analysis software for immune sequencing data. Incorporated into the TCR beta cDNA libraries were unique molecular identifiers, which served to reduce PCR and sequencing biases. TCRdb used MiXCR to reprocess the PCR reads, holding one entry per CDR3 protein. The sample has fewer than 850,000 distinct CDR3 sequences, about 32% seen once. The TCR originated in a girl aged 10-17 years with multiple sclerosis. The sample consisted of blood.

The CDR3 here is CAISEPGGLAETQETQYF. CDR3 bases: TGTGCCATCAGTGAGCCCGGCGGGCTAGCGGAAACACAAGAGACCCAGTACTTC. The chain has TRBV10-3 and TRBJ2-5; 7 nucleotides line up with TRBD2. Germline V gene lookup returns CDR1 ENHRY and CDR2 SYGVKD. The trim removed 2 bases at V and 2 bases at J, leaving 14 bases unmatched. The CDR3 loop spans 18 amino acids.